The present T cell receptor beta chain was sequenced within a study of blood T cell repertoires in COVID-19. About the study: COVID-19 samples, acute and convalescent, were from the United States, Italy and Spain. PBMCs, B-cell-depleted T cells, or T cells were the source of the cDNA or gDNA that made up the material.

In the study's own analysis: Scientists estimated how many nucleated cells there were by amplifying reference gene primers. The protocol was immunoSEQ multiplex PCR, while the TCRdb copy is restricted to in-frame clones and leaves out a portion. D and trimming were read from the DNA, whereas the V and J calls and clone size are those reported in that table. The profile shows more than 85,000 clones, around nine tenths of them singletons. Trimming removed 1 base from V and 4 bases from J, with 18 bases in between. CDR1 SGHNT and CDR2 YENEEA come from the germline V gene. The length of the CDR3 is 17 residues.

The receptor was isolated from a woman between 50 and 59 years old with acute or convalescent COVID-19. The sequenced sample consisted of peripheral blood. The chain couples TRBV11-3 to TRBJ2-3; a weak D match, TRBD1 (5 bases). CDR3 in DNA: TGTGCCAGCAGCTTAGGTGGGGCCAGGCCTCCCGCAGATACGCAGTATTTT. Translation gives CASSLGGARPPADTQYF.